The sample holds a few counts of the clone carrying this T cell receptor beta chain. Its antigen remains unknown. A NOSPECS grade of at least 4, a Clinical Activity Score of at least 3 and duration under 3 months were recorded in ophthalmopathy patients. Uncontrolled infections, other autoimmune diseases, pregnancy or lactation led to exclusion of patients. These data originate in a study of T cells in Graves' hyperthyroidism and ophthalmopathy. Overall study context: Prior to any treatment, at the point of initial diagnosis, peripheral blood was collected. Study observations and caveats: Most thyroid clonotypes expanded above 0.001 appeared in blood too.

RNA transcripts were the template for amplifying TCR beta CDR3 regions. With the HTBI primer set, the TCR CDR3 went through a first round of RT-PCR. TCRdb fed the multiplex PCR reads into MiXCR, producing one record per CDR3 protein. The sample holds hundreds of thousands of distinct CDR3 sequences, 20% to 25% seen once. The sequence was obtained from a man in his thirties or forties with Graves' ophthalmopathy. The sequenced sample was blood.

CDR3 loop: CSVEESGQTYEQYF. The DNA of the CDR3 is TGCAGCGTTGAAGAGTCGGGACAAACCTACGAGCAGTACTTC. The chain links TRBV29-1 to TRBJ2-7; possible D gene TRBD1, 6 bases. V was trimmed by 0 bases and J by 2 bases, leaving 11 bases between them. CDR1 and CDR2 from the germline V gene are SQVTM and ANQGSEA. This CDR3 region has 14 residues.